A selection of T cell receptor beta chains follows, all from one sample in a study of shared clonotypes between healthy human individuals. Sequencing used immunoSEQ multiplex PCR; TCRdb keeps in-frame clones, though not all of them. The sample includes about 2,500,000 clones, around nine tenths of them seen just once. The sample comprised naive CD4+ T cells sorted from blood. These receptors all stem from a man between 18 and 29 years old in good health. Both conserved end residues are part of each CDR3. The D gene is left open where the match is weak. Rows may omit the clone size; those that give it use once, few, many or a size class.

TGTGCCAGCAGCTTGGGTAGCGGGAGGGCCATCCCCCCCTACGAGCAGTACTTC	CASSLGSGRAIPPYEQYF	TRBV5-4	TRBD2	-	TRBJ2-7
TGCGCCAGCAGCCCCGGACAGGGTACGGGGGGGACCGGGGAGCTGTTTTTT	CASSPGQGTGGTGELFF	TRBV5-1	-	-	TRBJ2-2
TGTGCCAGCAGCCCGGGACTTTCTGGAACCCAGTACTTC	CASSPGLSGTQYF	TRBV7-9	-	-	TRBJ2-5
TGTGCCAGCAGTTACTCTGGGGTTGCCTACGAGCAGTACTTC	CASSYSGVAYEQYF	TRBV6-5	-	-	TRBJ2-7
TGTGCCTGGAGTGTAGACCGGGATAATAGGAATGAGCAGTTCTTC	CAWSVDRDNRNEQFF	TRBV30	-	-	TRBJ2-1
TGTGCCAGCAGCTTATCTGCGGGGCCCGCTAATGAAAAACTGTTTTTT	CASSLSAGPANEKLFF	TRBV11-2	-	-	TRBJ1-4
TGTGCCAGCAGCGTAGGGCAGGGGCACGGACAGCCCCAGCATTTT	CASSVGQGHGQPQHF	TRBV9	-	-	TRBJ1-5
TGTGCCAGCAGCTTGAACCAGCCCTCGACCACAGATACGCAGTATTTT	CASSLNQPSTTDTQYF	TRBV7-2	-	-	TRBJ2-3
TGCGCCAGCAGCCCCCGTGGCAGCGGGCCTACAGATACGCAGTATTTT	CASSPRGSGPTDTQYF	TRBV5-1	-	-	TRBJ2-3
TGTGCCAGCAGGGAGGACACGGCGATCGGGGAGCTGTTTTTT	CASREDTAIGELFF	TRBV2	-	few	TRBJ2-2
TGTGCCAGCAGTAGTAGCGGGAGCTCCTACGAGCAGTACTTC	CASSSSGSSYEQYF	TRBV6-5	TRBD2	-	TRBJ2-7
TGTGCCAGCAGCTTAGTCCGGGGACTAGCGGGAGGGCCCGGTGTAGGGGAGCTGTTTTTT	CASSLVRGLAGGPGVGELFF	TRBV7-8	TRBD2	-	TRBJ2-2
TGCGCCAGCGGGAGGGTTGTGGCAGATACGCAGTATTTT	CASGRVVADTQYF	TRBV5-1	TRBD2	-	TRBJ2-3
TGTGCCAGCAGCGTCTCTCGGGGGGCCAACGTCCTGACTTTC	CASSVSRGANVLTF	TRBV9	-	-	TRBJ2-6
TGTGCCAGCTCAAGACATACCCTGGGAGAGACCCAGTACTTC	CASSRHTLGETQYF	TRBV6-1	-	-	TRBJ2-5
TGTGCCAGCAGTCCATCAGGGGGCTATGGCTACACCTTC	CASSPSGGYGYTF	TRBV27	TRBD1	-	TRBJ1-2
TGCGCCAGCAGCTTCCGACAGGGGGAGACCCAGTACTTC	CASSFRQGETQYF	TRBV5-1	TRBD1	-	TRBJ2-5
TGTGCCGGAAACAGGGTTATGAACACTGAAGCTTTCTTT	CAGNRVMNTEAFF	TRBV6-1	-	once	TRBJ1-1
TGCGCCAGCAGCCAAGGTCGGATCAATCAGCCCCAGCATTTT	CASSQGRINQPQHF	TRBV4-1	-	few	TRBJ1-5
TGTGCCAGCAGCCAGGGACTAGCGGGGTACAATGAGCAGTTCTTC	CASSQGLAGYNEQFF	TRBV11-2	TRBD2	-	TRBJ2-1
TGTGCCTGGATGGGGTACCAAGAGACCCAGTACTTC	CAWMGYQETQYF	TRBV30	-	few	TRBJ2-5
TGTGCCAGCAGCTTAGCTAGCGGGGGGACAAAATACTACGAGCAGTACTTC	CASSLASGGTKYYEQYF	TRBV7-2	TRBD2	-	TRBJ2-7
TGTGCCAGCACTCGGGACGGCTCTGAAGCTTTCTTT	CASTRDGSEAFF	TRBV6-5	-	-	TRBJ1-1
TGTGCCTGGAGCGGACTAGCGGGGGGGGCAGATACGCAGTATTTT	CAWSGLAGGADTQYF	TRBV30	TRBD2	-	TRBJ2-3
TGTGCCAGTAGTATGAATCGGAGGTTCACAGATGGAAACACCATATATTTT	CASSMNRRFTDGNTIYF	TRBV19	-	-	TRBJ1-3
TGTGCCAGCAGCTCACTGGGGGTCGTAAGCACCGGGGAGCTGTTTTTT	CASSSLGVVSTGELFF	TRBV5-6	-	once	TRBJ2-2
TGCGCCAGCAGCCAAGATCCTTTACTATCTGACAGGGGGCTATGGCAAGAGACCCAGTACTTC	CASSQDPLLSDRGLWQETQYF	TRBV4-1	TRBD1	-	TRBJ2-5
TGTGCCAGCAGTATAGCGGGGGGTGGGAGCTCCTACAATGAGCAGTTCTTC	CASSIAGGGSSYNEQFF	TRBV28	TRBD2	-	TRBJ2-1